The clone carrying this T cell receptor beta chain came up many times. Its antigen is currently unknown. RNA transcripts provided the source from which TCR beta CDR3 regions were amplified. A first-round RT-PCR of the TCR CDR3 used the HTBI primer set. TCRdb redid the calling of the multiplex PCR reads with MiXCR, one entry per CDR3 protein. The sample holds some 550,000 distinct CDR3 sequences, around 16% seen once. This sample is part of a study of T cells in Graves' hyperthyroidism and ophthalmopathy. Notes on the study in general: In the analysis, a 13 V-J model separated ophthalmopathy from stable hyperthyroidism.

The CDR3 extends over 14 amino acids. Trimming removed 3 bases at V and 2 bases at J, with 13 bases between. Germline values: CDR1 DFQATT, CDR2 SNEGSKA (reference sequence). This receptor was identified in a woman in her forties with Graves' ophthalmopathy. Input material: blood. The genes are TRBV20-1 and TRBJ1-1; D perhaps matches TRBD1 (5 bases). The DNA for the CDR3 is TGCAGTGCTAGCGGCAGGGTGAGAAACACTGAAGCTTTCTTT. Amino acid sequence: CSASGRVRNTEAFF.